This TCR beta chain was sequenced in a study of blood T cell repertoires in COVID-19. Study overall: From the United States, Italy and Spain came samples of acute and convalescent COVID-19.

The CDR3 sequence is 13 residues long. Germline lookup yields CDR1 SGHRS and CDR2 YFSETQ. V was cut by 4 bases and J by 4 bases, with 6 bases left in between. Assay: immunoSEQ multiplex PCR; the TCRdb copy retains only in-frame clones and omits some. The sample consists of about 120,000 clones, roughly 80% of them appearing once. The sequenced sample consisted of peripheral blood. The sequence was collected from a human donor in a cohort sampled during active COVID-19. V gene TRBV5-1 combines with J gene TRBJ2-6; no definite D call. The CDR3 reads CASSTSGANVLTF. The CDR3 DNA reads TGCGCCAGCAGCACATCGGGGGCCAACGTCCTGACTTTC.